This T cell receptor beta chain was observed in a study of early T cells in non-severe SARS-CoV-2 infection. One entry per CDR3 protein results from TCRdb running MiXCR on the 5' RACE reads. The data show tens of thousands of distinct CDR3 sequences, 10% seen once. V gave up 5 bases and J gave up 6 bases; unmatched junction bases: 7. This CDR3 region has 14 residues. The germline V gene encodes CDR1 SGHTA and CDR2 FQGNSA. Sequenced: whole blood. V gene TRBV7-2 combines with J gene TRBJ2-7; TRBD1 agrees at 10 bases. The clonotype was recovered from an adult who was a healthcare worker with PCR-confirmed SARS-CoV-2 infection or an uninfected control (not recorded which). CDR3 residues: CASSIDRGPVEQYF. Here the CDR3 DNA reads TGTGCCAGCAGCATAGACAGGGGGCCCGTCGAGCAGTACTTC.